The 26 T cell receptor beta chains in this list originate from one sample, sequenced in a study of T cells expressing NK-cell markers. TCRdb re-called the 5' RACE reads; every CDR3 protein appears as one record, without DNA. This sample lists roughly 350,000 distinct CDR3 sequences; its ten largest clones have around 5%. Source material: blood T cells: a sorted CD56 or NKG2C T cell subset, CD4+ or CD8+ T cells, or bulk PBMC T cells (not recorded which). The receptors derive from a man between 18 and 69 years old in good health.

V usage is TRBV12-3 or TRBV12-4 and J usage is TRBJ1-5; there is no DNA to check the TCRdb D call of TRBD1. CDR3 length: 13 amino acids. This chain's CDR3 is CASSKQGYEPQHF.

The chain's CDR3 is CATKETGGYNEQFF. The genes are TRBV15 and TRBJ2-1; TCRdb calls TRBD1, which cannot be checked without DNA. Germline-derived CDR1 and CDR2 are LNHNV and YYDKDF (reference sequence). The CDR3 is 14 amino acids.

The V gene is TRBV6-1, the J gene TRBJ1-6; without DNA, the TCRdb call of TRBD1 cannot be checked. CDR3 length: 14 amino acids. Germline V gene sequence: CDR1 MNHNS, CDR2 SASEGT. CDR3: CASSPGGGSSPLHF.

The CDR3: CASSRDRGQRYTGELFF. V and J are TRBV12-3 or TRBV12-4 and TRBJ2-2; the TRBD1 assignment by TCRdb is unverifiable without DNA. This CDR3 has 17 residues.

The chain employs TRBV15 and TRBJ1-5. Germline lookup yields CDR1 LNHNV and CDR2 YYDKDF (reference sequence). CDR3 length equals 12 residues. CDR3: CATSGGFRPQHF.

The chain is built from TRBV4-2 and TRBJ2-1; the TRBD2 assignment by TCRdb is unverifiable without DNA. This CDR3 region has 18 residues. CDR1 and CDR2 (germline): LGHNA, YNFKEQ. The CDR3 protein is CASSQVGGSGGAINEQFF.

The chain employs TRBV7-8 and TRBJ2-7; TCRdb reports TRBD1, a call that lacks DNA to check it against. The CDR3 spans 14 residues. In germline, CDR1 is SGHVS, CDR2 FQNEAQ. This chain's CDR3 is CASSLGSGAWEQYF.

CDR3 protein: CATSRVTGSYNEQFF. The V gene is TRBV15, the J gene TRBJ2-1; the TCRdb call, TRBD1, lacks DNA for checking. The CDR3 covers 15 residues. The V gene's germline CDR1 is LNHNV and CDR2 YYDKDF (reference sequence).

The CDR3 spells CSVVAGFFYEQFF. This sequence joins TRBV29-1 and TRBJ2-1; with no DNA, the TCRdb D assignment of TRBD2 cannot be verified. The CDR3 has 13 residues. The germline CDR1 and CDR2 sequences are SQVTM and ANQGSEA.

This rearrangement joins TRBV6-6 to TRBJ2-7. Germline values: CDR1 MNHNY, CDR2 SVGAGI (reference sequence). The CDR3 is 12 residues long. The CDR3: CASSTRGKWQYF.

The chain employs TRBV4-1 and TRBJ1-4; TCRdb's D call of TRBD1 is untestable without DNA. Germline loops: CDR1 MGHRA, CDR2 YSYEKL. The CDR3 covers 16 residues. The CDR3 loop is CASSQVGGQGGEKLFF.

This chain uses TRBV20-1 with TRBJ2-3; lacking DNA, the TRBD1 call made by TCRdb goes unchecked. The germline V gene has CDR1 DFQATT and CDR2 SNEGSKA (reference sequence). The CDR3 is made up of 15 amino acids. This CDR3 is CSADRVVGSTDTQYF.

V usage is TRBV29-1 and J usage is TRBJ1-2; TCRdb's D gene call, TRBD1, goes unchecked for lack of DNA. Germline V gene lookup returns CDR1 SQVTM and CDR2 ANQGSEA. The CDR3 totals 16 residues. The CDR3 region is CSVDKGTGGFNYGYTF.

The chain combines TRBV7-2 with TRBJ2-3; absent DNA, TCRdb's TRBD1 call cannot be checked. The CDR3 consists of 13 residues. The germline V gene has CDR1 SGHTA and CDR2 FQGNSA. The CDR3 here is CASGGATRDTQYF. The whole variable domain, filled in from reference TRBV7-2 and TRBJ2-3, reads GAGVSQSPSNKVTEKGKDVELRCDPISGHTALYWYRQSLGQGLEFLIYFQGNSAPDKSGLPSDRFSAERTGGSVSTLTIQRTQQEDSAVYLCASGGATRDTQYFGPGTRLTVL.

The chain joins TRBV19 to TRBJ2-1; TCRdb's assignment of TRBD2 cannot be checked, as there is no DNA. Germline values: CDR1 LNHDA, CDR2 SQIVND (reference sequence). The CDR3 spans 14 residues. The CDR3 protein is CASSKASANNEQFF.

The chain couples TRBV20-1 to TRBJ2-3; lacking DNA, the TRBD2 call made by TCRdb goes unchecked. The length of the CDR3 is 15 residues. Germline V gene data show CDR1 as DFQATT and CDR2 as SNEGSKA (reference sequence). The CDR3 loop is CSARDPRTDGGTQYF.

The chain joins TRBV7-6 to TRBJ2-7; TCRdb selects TRBD1, and the lack of DNA leaves this call unchecked. The length of the CDR3 is 14 residues. CDR1 SGHVS and CDR2 FNYEAQ come from the germline V gene. This CDR3 reads CASSSRETAYEQYF.

V gene TRBV5-1 combines with J gene TRBJ2-7; TCRdb calls TRBD1, which cannot be checked without DNA. The germline V gene has CDR1 SGHRS and CDR2 YFSETQ. The CDR3 has 17 amino acids. The CDR3 is CASSPQWRGQISYEQYF.

The chain's CDR3 is CASSLGQGWYEQYF. This chain connects TRBV5-6 to TRBJ2-7; TCRdb gives TRBD1 as the D gene, but with no DNA this cannot be confirmed. Per the germline V gene, CDR1 is SGHDT and CDR2 is YYEEEE. This CDR3 is built from 14 residues.

The chain couples TRBV29-1 to TRBJ2-1; with no DNA, the TCRdb D assignment of TRBD1 cannot be verified. There are 14 residues in the CDR3. CDR1 is SQVTM and CDR2 is ANQGSEA in the germline V gene. The CDR3 reads CSSSGGPSYNEQFF.

The chain recombines TRBV24-1 with TRBJ2-1; TCRdb reports TRBD2, a call that lacks DNA to check it against. The CDR3 is 15 residues long. Germline V CDR1 and CDR2: KGHDR, SFDVKD. CDR3 protein: CATSPGAGGPDEQFF.

The J gene is TRBJ2-1, the V gene TRBV9; TCRdb indicates TRBD2, and absent DNA this call remains unverified. The CDR3 is 16 amino acids. CDR1 and CDR2 (germline): SGDLS, YYNGEE. This CDR3 reads CASSKGLSVRNNEQFF.

The chain combines TRBV20-1 with TRBJ2-5; there is no DNA to check the TCRdb D call of TRBD1. The CDR3 covers 15 residues. The germline V gene encodes CDR1 DFQATT and CDR2 SNEGSKA (reference sequence). The CDR3 loop is CSARSSGRPEETQYF.

CDR3 sequence reads: CASSLRAGTAYEQYF. The J gene is TRBJ2-7, the V gene TRBV5-1; TCRdb picks TRBD2, but there is no DNA to check that call. CDR3 length: 15 residues. In germline, CDR1 is SGHRS, CDR2 YFSETQ.

J is TRBJ2-7 and V is TRBV10-3; TCRdb's D gene call, TRBD2, goes unchecked for lack of DNA. The CDR3 has 19 residues. Per the germline V gene, CDR1 is ENHRY and CDR2 is SYGVKD. The CDR3 is CAISEEGGGRYGRPYEQYF.

This chain connects TRBV3-1 to TRBJ2-5; without DNA, the TCRdb call of TRBD1 cannot be checked. The CDR3 length is 14 residues. Germline V lookup: CDR1 LGHDT, CDR2 YNNKEL (reference sequence). This chain's CDR3 is CASSQDGSGGLQYF.